This T cell receptor (beta chain) derives from a study of T cells in Graves' hyperthyroidism and ophthalmopathy. Amplification yielded TCR beta CDR3 regions, with RNA transcripts as the source. A set of HTBI primers served as the primers for a first-round RT-PCR of the TCR CDR3. TCRdb redid the calling of the multiplex PCR reads with MiXCR, one entry per CDR3 protein. This table has over 700,000 distinct CDR3 sequences, under 45% appearing once. Study results and limitations: By a 13 V-J model, ophthalmopathy was set apart from stable hyperthyroidism.

In patients aged 18 to 65, hyperthyroidism was newly diagnosed, with duration under 2 months. Uncontrolled infection, other autoimmune disease, pregnancy or lactation excluded patients. PBMCs were sourced from less than 12 ml fresh peripheral blood. Looked up from germline, CDR1 is MNHEY and CDR2 is SVGAGI. V lost 6 bases to trimming and J lost 9 bases, with 9 bases between them. The length of the CDR3 is 11 residues. A note on this clonotype: Its target is unknown.

This TCR was recovered from a woman between 40 and 50 years old with Graves' hyperthyroidism. The specimen sequenced was blood. V and J are TRBV6-5 and TRBJ2-1, with unresolved D. CDR3 residues: CASSTQFEQFF. The DNA of the CDR3 is TGTGCCAGCAGCACTCAGTTTGAGCAGTTCTTC.